This T cell receptor beta chain was captured by sequencing in a study of blood T cell repertoires in COVID-19. Study-wide context: The United States, Italy and Spain were the sources of the acute and convalescent COVID-19 samples. T cells, B-cell-depleted T cells, or PBMCs provided the cDNA or gDNA that served as material.

The table came from immunoSEQ multiplex PCR; TCRdb's copy has only in-frame clones and leaves some out. The sample has 150,000 to 200,000 clones, over 75% seen once; the top ten hold 0.5% to 0.6%. V lost 1 base and J 8 bases, leaving 21 bases between the germline ends. This CDR3 region has 17 residues. The germline CDR1 and CDR2 sequences are SGHNT and YENEEA. Sample: peripheral blood. This TCR came from a man aged 50-60 years with acute or convalescent COVID-19. The gene calls are TRBV11-3 and TRBJ2-1; a weak D match, TRBD2 (5 bases). The CDR3 DNA reads as TGTGCCAGCAGCTTAGGGGATGAGGGCGGAGAGGACCATGAGCAGTTCTTC. It is translated as CASSLGDEGGEDHEQFF.